This TCR beta chain was captured by sequencing in a study of blood T cell repertoires in COVID-19. Study as a whole: Material from acute and convalescent COVID-19 was sourced from the United States, Italy and Spain. Sample material is recorded as cDNA or gDNA derived from T cells, B-cell-depleted T cells, or PBMCs.

In the original analysis: Amplification from reference gene primers served as the basis for estimated nucleated cell counts. TCRdb's table, derived via immunoSEQ multiplex PCR, lists solely in-frame clones and lacks some. The DNA was the basis for D and trimming; V, J and clone size are from that table. The sample gives hundreds of thousands of clones, just over 85% of which show up once; about 14% is in the top ten. Germline CDR1 and CDR2: LGHDT and YNNKEL (reference sequence). This CDR3 is built from 14 residues. The V and J ends lost 1 base and 3 bases respectively, with 9 bases between them. V usage is TRBV3-1 (or the pseudogene TRBV3-2) and J usage is TRBJ1-2; no firm D call. The receptor was isolated from a woman aged 45-60 years with acute COVID-19. The sample was PBMCs or T cells enriched from blood (not recorded which). The CDR3 region has the DNA TGTGCCAGCAGCCAAGGGTCGGTGGACTATGGCTACACCTTC. Its translation is CASSQGSVDYGYTF.